This T cell receptor (beta chain) originates from a study of beta chain features in type 1 diabetes. About this clone itself: What it recognizes is unknown.

Study results and limitations: Comparison showed that naive, central memory and Treg TCRB repertoires appeared more similar among patients than among healthy donors.

Via CD45RO/CCR7/CD25/CD127/CD95/CD27, cells of the CD4+ naive, central memory, regulatory and stem cell-like memory subsets were sorted. The whole isolated RNA underwent reverse transcription, so sequencing captured expressed TCRB transcripts. Assay used: immunoSEQ multiplex PCR; TCRdb lists only in-frame clones, some missing. The repertoire consists of roughly 370,000 clones, with 11% to 15% occurring once and the leading ten covering under 0.04%. The length of the CDR3 is 15 residues. Trimming at V came to 4 bases and at J to 5 bases, leaving 6 bases not matched to a gene. Germline lookup yields CDR1 SGHDN and CDR2 FVKESK.

The chain combines TRBV14 with TRBJ2-1; 9 bases align to TRBD2. Sequences were obtained from naive CD4+ T cells from blood. The TCR originated in a man aged 30 to 39 in good health. Here the CDR3 reads CASSPLASGNNEQFF. In DNA form, the CDR3 reads TGTGCCAGCAGCCCTCTGGCTAGCGGGAACAATGAGCAGTTCTTC.